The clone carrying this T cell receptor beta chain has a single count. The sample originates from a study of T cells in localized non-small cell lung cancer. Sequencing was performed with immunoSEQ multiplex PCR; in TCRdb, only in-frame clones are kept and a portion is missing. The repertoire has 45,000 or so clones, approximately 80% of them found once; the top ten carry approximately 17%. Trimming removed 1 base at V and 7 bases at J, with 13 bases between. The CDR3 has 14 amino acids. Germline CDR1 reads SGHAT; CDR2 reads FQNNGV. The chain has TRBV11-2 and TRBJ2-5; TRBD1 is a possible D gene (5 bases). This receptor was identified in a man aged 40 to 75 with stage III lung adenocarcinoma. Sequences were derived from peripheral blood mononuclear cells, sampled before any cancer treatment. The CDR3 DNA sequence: TGTGCCAGCAGCTTAGGTGGCAGTCAGGGGACCCAGTACTTC. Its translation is CASSLGGSQGTQYF.